The TCR beta chain described here comes from a study of identical twins (TCRdb year 2016). Concerning the study at large: The study deep-sequenced TCR alpha and beta repertoires from monozygotic twins, unrelated adults of various ages and cord blood to test whether fetal clonotypes persist. To rule out contamination, the twin experiments were replicated at different times with different library preparation protocols. The paper's findings and limits, for the study overall: Invariant T cells such as MAIT and iNKT could partly confound zero-insertion analyses, although diverse VJ usage argued against such confounding for most clonotypes. Out-of-frame TCR alpha sequences shared between twins showed an excess of low generation-probability sequences compared with coincidental sharing between unrelated individuals. Fewer insertions were carried by abundant cord blood beta clonotypes, a similar but weaker trend appeared in young adult naive repertoires, and no such trend appeared in memory repertoires. Excess twin sharing in beta out-of-frame sequences was weaker because fewer shared sequences lowered the signal-to-noise ratio. Because the same donors could not be followed over many years, conclusions were based on cross-sectional statistical analysis. Recombination models systematically underestimated out-of-frame TCR alpha sharing in monozygotic twins but agreed with sharing between unrelated individuals.

According to the germline V gene, CDR1 reads MNHEY and CDR2 reads SVGEGT. The CDR3 contains 14 residues, cysteine and phenylalanine counted. Only the CDR3 DNA stays, 42 bases, in frame from base 1. A distance of 15 bases separates the germline ends of V and J, which lose 6 bases and 3 bases respectively. This clonotype was recorded once. The specificity of this receptor is unknown. Nothing much larger sits one base from this clone, and base qualities are not available. A lone read is weak support. Library preparation employed 5' RACE. The run used an Illumina HiSeq 2000. Template switching added a universal primer binding site, and the final cDNA carried a unique molecular identifier that allowed TCR cDNA molecules to be counted accurately. Specific primers in the conserved constant-segment region were used to synthesize first-strand cDNA for the TCR alpha and beta chains. Each cDNA library was double barcoded, with a SMART-Mk sample barcode plus Illumina barcodes, to control for contamination. Two successive PCR steps introduced TruSeq adapter sequences along with Illumina sample barcodes. The TCR alpha and beta cDNA libraries were sequenced on the Illumina HiSeq platform using custom primers. The source study handled its data this way. MiGEC was used to process raw reads and extract unique molecular identifiers, and MiXCR was used to find CDR3 positions. Recombination models were inferred per individual with the repgenHMM and IGoR tools using an EM algorithm. Shared clonotype analysis was performed with the tcR package in R, normalizing sharing by the product of cloneset sizes. Out-of-frame nonproductive sequences were analyzed to study raw recombination free of thymic and clonal selection effects. TCRdb reworked the public reads: Q25 trimming with fastp, MiXCR clone assembly, productive beta chains retained. Under each unique CDR3 protein, matching rows form one entry showing the most common genes and DNA. The V and J calls shown here were made by TCRdb, not taken from the authors' results. The sample table records about 700,000 distinct CDR3 sequences; 8.6% of these occur just once. More than 0.75% of the sample lies in the top ten.

Every donor in the study was a healthy Caucasian. Three pairs of female monozygotic twins, all aged about 18 to 29 years, made up the twin cohort. RNA for TCR libraries was isolated from peripheral blood mononuclear cells. These data are also associated with another study on yellow fever vaccine responses in identical twins. The other study reports the following: According to the authors, in identical twins the way T cells responded to vaccination appeared partly convergent and partly personalized. Focusing on identical twins, the study followed the T cell clones that responded to the vaccine, and did so with precision.

This TCR was recovered from a woman younger than 35 in good health. What was sequenced was PBMCs. The chain joins TRBV6-2 or TRBV6-3 to TRBJ2-7, with TRBD1 tentatively as D gene (6 bases match). DNA sequence: TGTGCCAGCAGGAGACTTGACAGGAGCTACGAGCAGTACTTC. This sequence encodes CASRRLDRSYEQYF.